Presented here are 26 T cell receptor beta chains from one specimen sequenced in a study of blood T cell repertoires in COVID-19. Data came from immunoSEQ multiplex PCR; TCRdb stores just in-frame clones and leaves some out. Among 130,000 or so clones listed, approximately 89% were seen once. The sample was peripheral blood. All receptors come from a man between 45 and 60 years old with acute or convalescent COVID-19.

The count of this clone is one. The chain carries TRBV19 and TRBJ1-1; maybe TRBD1 (5 bases). Trimming took off 1 base at V and 5 bases at J, with 17 bases between the two ends. The germline CDR1 and CDR2 sequences are LNHDA and SQIVND (reference sequence). This CDR3 has 16 residues. CDR3 sequence: CASSIAWSGFGTEAFF. As DNA, the CDR3 is TGTGCCAGTAGTATAGCTTGGTCAGGGTTTGGGACTGAAGCTTTCTTT.

This chain joins TRBV15 and TRBJ2-1, with 9 bases aligning to TRBD2. The CDR3 is 15 amino acids. The germline gives CDR1 LNHNV, CDR2 YYDKDF (reference sequence). V gave up 0 bases and J gave up 3 bases; unmatched junction bases: 0. The CDR3 reads CATSRDSGGYNEQFF. The CDR3 bases are TGTGCCACCAGCAGAGATAGCGGGGGCTACAATGAGCAGTTCTTC.

The chain recombines TRBV28 with TRBJ2-3; the D gene is possibly TRBD2 (6 bases). With 6 bases removed from V and 5 bases from J, the gap between germline ends came to 15 bases. The CDR3 has 14 amino acids. CDR1 and CDR2 (germline): MDHEN, SYDVKM. CDR3 sequence (DNA): TGTGCCAGCAGCCTGGTGGGGGGTGGAGATACGCAGTATTTT. It yields the protein CASSLVGGGDTQYF.

V gene TRBV28 combines with J gene TRBJ2-7; TRBD1 agrees at 7 bases. CDR1 is MDHEN, CDR2 SYDVKM, per germline. This CDR3 has 14 amino acids. V shed 5 bases and J 8 bases; nucleotides not matched to a gene: 12. The CDR3 sequence is CASSPQGPRGKQYF. The CDR3 DNA reads as TGTGCCAGCAGTCCACAGGGGCCCAGGGGGAAGCAGTACTTC.

The chain employs TRBV6-6 and TRBJ2-7; 7 positions match TRBD2. CDR3 length: 16 amino acids. J was trimmed by 4 bases and V by 2 bases; bases with no gene match: 11. The germline gives CDR1 MNHNY, CDR2 SVGAGI (reference sequence). CDR3 region: CASSYGASGRSYEQYF. The DNA for the CDR3 is TGTGCCAGCAGTTACGGAGCTAGCGGTCGATCTTACGAGCAGTACTTC.

The chain carries TRBV5-1 and TRBJ2-7; D unresolved. The CDR3 consists of 14 residues. The germline V gene encodes CDR1 SGHRS and CDR2 YFSETQ. Trimming left V 0 bases short and J 3 bases short, with 10 bases between. As DNA, the CDR3 is TGCGCCAGCAGCTTGGTTGGCCAGATCTACGAGCAGTACTTC. It encodes CASSLVGQIYEQYF. Drawing the rest from reference TRBV5-1 and TRBJ2-7, the complete variable domain is KAGVTQTPRYLIKTRGQQVTLSCSPISGHRSVSWYQQTPGQGLQFLFEYFSETQRNKGNFPGRFSGRQFSNSRSEMNVSTLELGDSALYLCASSLVGQIYEQYFGPGTRLTVT.

This chain connects TRBV5-1 to TRBJ1-1; possibly TRBD1 for D (5 bases). This CDR3 has 13 residues. Germline values: CDR1 SGHRS, CDR2 YFSETQ. The V and J ends lost 2 bases and 2 bases respectively, with 7 bases between them. This chain's CDR3 is CASSLQANTEAFF. CDR3 coding DNA: TGCGCCAGCAGCTTACAGGCAAACACTGAAGCTTTCTTT.

The V call is TRBV5-1, the J call TRBJ2-7; TRBD2 matches at 7 bases. CDR3 size: 14 residues. The V gene's germline CDR1 is SGHRS and CDR2 YFSETQ. The junction had 4 bases not matched to a gene; V was cut back by 4 bases and J by 0 bases. CDR3 coding DNA: TGCGCCAGCAGCCCGGGGGGTCTCTCCTACGAGCAGTACTTC. Protein: CASSPGGLSYEQYF.

There are a few counts of this clone. V is TRBV4-1 and J is TRBJ2-2; TRBD2 is a possible D gene (6 bases). Trimming took 3 bases from V and 0 from J, leaving 17 bases between them. The CDR3 contains 18 residues. Germline CDR1 MGHRA, CDR2 YSYEKL. CDR3 residues: CASSQGPGLRSNTGELFF. Written as DNA, the CDR3 is TGCGCCAGCAGCCAGGGGCCGGGACTGAGGTCGAACACCGGGGAGCTGTTTTTT.

This chain links TRBV3-1 (or the pseudogene TRBV3-2) with TRBJ2-7; a weak D match, TRBD2 (6 bases). The CDR3 is 15 amino acids. The V gene lost 4 bases and the J gene lost 0 bases, with 13 bases spanning the gap. Germline assignment: CDR1 LGHDT and CDR2 YNNKEL (reference sequence). Written as DNA, the CDR3 is TGTGCCAGCAGCCTTTGGGCGGGAAGCTCCTACGAGCAGTACTTC. Residues: CASSLWAGSSYEQYF.

V gene TRBV15 combines with J gene TRBJ2-3; 9 bases fit TRBD2. With 0 bases clipped from V and 3 bases from J, the junction kept 4 bases outside the gene matches. This CDR3 has 16 residues. In germline, CDR1 is LNHNV, CDR2 YYDKDF (reference sequence). CDR3 nucleotide sequence: TGTGCCACCAGCAGAGAATTAGCGGGAGTGACAGATACGCAGTATTTT. It codes for CATSRELAGVTDTQYF.

The genes are TRBV28 and TRBJ1-2; 7 bases line up with TRBD1. Germline V gives CDR1 MDHEN, CDR2 SYDVKM. This CDR3 has 14 residues. V lost 3 bases and J lost 5; bases outside the gene matches: 6. The CDR3, as DNA: TGTGCCAGCAGTTTGGCCCCCAGGGGGTATGGCTACACCTTC. Its translation: CASSLAPRGYGYTF.

The V call is TRBV11-2, the J call TRBJ2-5, with D perhaps TRBD2 (6 bases). CDR1 is SGHAT, CDR2 FQNNGV, per germline. This CDR3 comprises 12 residues. The germline V and J ends were trimmed by 6 bases and 3 bases, with 8 bases remaining between them. CDR3 DNA: TGTGCCAGCAGGGTAGCGGAAGAGACCCAGTACTTC. The encoded protein is CASRVAEETQYF.

This sequence joins TRBV11-2 and TRBJ2-1; TRBD2 agrees at 12 bases. Germline V gene sequence: CDR1 SGHAT, CDR2 FQNNGV. The CDR3 runs 17 residues. V lost 5 bases and J lost 3; bases outside the gene matches: 8. The CDR3 sequence is CASSRLAGATFYNEQFF. CDR3 bases: TGTGCCAGCAGCCGACTAGCGGGAGCCACTTTCTACAATGAGCAGTTCTTC.

The V gene is TRBV18, the J gene TRBJ1-1; the D gene is possibly TRBD1 (6 bases). Germline lookup yields CDR1 KGHSH and CDR2 LQKENI. Trimming shortened V by 2 bases and J by 5 bases, and 15 bases separated the two germline ends. The CDR3 length is 15 residues. Here the CDR3 DNA reads TGTGCCAGCTCACCATTTGCAGGGGAAGGGACTGAAGCTTTCTTT. It translates to CASSPFAGEGTEAFF.

The genes are TRBV5-1 and TRBJ1-5; possibly TRBD1 for D (5 bases). Trimming pared 0 bases from V and 5 bases from J, leaving 12 bases between. CDR1 is SGHRS, CDR2 YFSETQ, per germline. The CDR3 extends over 15 amino acids. The CDR3 DNA is TGCGCCAGCAGCTTGGGGGACTCTACTGATCAGCCCCAGCATTTT. Protein product: CASSLGDSTDQPQHF.

The rearrangement joins TRBV5-6 to TRBJ2-5; TRBD1 agrees at 8 bases. CDR3 size: 13 residues. Germline values: CDR1 SGHDT, CDR2 YYEEEE. The trim removed 4 bases at V and 5 bases at J, leaving 4 bases unmatched. CDR3 nucleotide sequence: TGTGCCAGCAGCAGATACAGGGGGGAGACCCAGTACTTC. Protein: CASSRYRGETQYF.

The chain recombines TRBV15 with TRBJ2-7, with TRBD2 as a possible D gene (6 bases). The V gene's germline CDR1 is LNHNV and CDR2 YYDKDF (reference sequence). V was trimmed by 7 bases and J by 4 bases, leaving 14 bases between them. The CDR3 is 13 residues long. The CDR3: CATKAGTRYEQYF. The CDR3 DNA reads TGTGCCACCAAAGCGGGCACTCGGTACGAGCAGTACTTC.

The chain combines TRBV7-3 with TRBJ2-3, with 7 bases aligning to TRBD2. Germline loops: CDR1 SGHTA, CDR2 FQGTGA. The CDR3 loop spans 16 amino acids. V lost 5 bases, J lost 4 bases, and 12 bases stayed unmatched. CDR3 protein: CASSLGGGGGADTQYF. In DNA, the CDR3 is TGTGCCAGCAGCCTCGGAGGCGGCGGGGGAGCAGATACGCAGTATTTT.

In its sample, this clone was seen a few times. This chain connects TRBV2 to TRBJ1-3; TRBD1 is a possible D gene (6 bases). Germline lookup yields CDR1 SNHLY and CDR2 FYNNEI. CDR3 length equals 16 residues. Trimming removed 2 bases from V and 2 bases from J, with 13 bases in between. CDR3 in DNA: TGTGCCAGCAGTGAAAGGCTCTACAGGGCTGGAAACACCATATATTTT. Translating gives CASSERLYRAGNTIYF.

This chain joins TRBV7-9 and TRBJ2-2; D is perhaps TRBD1 (6 bases). Germline CDR1 SEHNR, CDR2 FQNEAQ (reference sequence). V was pared by 4 bases and J by 6 bases, with 12 bases between. This CDR3 has 14 amino acids. The CDR3 DNA reads TGTGCCAGCAGCTCTACAGGGTTCGCCGGGGAGCTGTTTTTT. This translates into CASSSTGFAGELFF.

This clone came up once. The chain couples TRBV27 to TRBJ2-5; 12 bases are shared with TRBD2. The CDR3 runs to 15 residues. The V gene end was trimmed by 7 bases and the J gene end by 6 bases; junction bases not matched to a gene: 9. CDR1 and CDR2 from the germline V gene are MNHEY and SMNVEV (reference sequence). DNA of the CDR3: TGTGCCAGCAAGGAGACTAGCGGGAGTGGGCAGACCCAGTACTTC. Protein product: CASKETSGSGQTQYF.

This clone was observed a single time. The chain combines TRBV9 with TRBJ2-2; 8 bases map to TRBD1. With V trimmed by 3 bases and J by 4 bases, 5 bases remained unmatched. The CDR3 is 15 amino acids. Looked up from germline, CDR1 is SGDLS and CDR2 is YYNGEE. CDR3 residues: CASSGQGQGTGELFF. In nucleotides, the CDR3 is TGTGCCAGCAGCGGACAGGGGCAGGGCACCGGGGAGCTGTTTTTT.

The rearrangement joins TRBV28 to TRBJ1-3; TRBD1 agrees at 10 bases. Germline V CDR1 and CDR2: MDHEN, SYDVKM. Trimming cost V 4 bases and J 2 bases; bases outside gene matches: 8. This CDR3 comprises 17 residues. The CDR3 spells CASSSGQGKLAGNTIYF. In nucleotides, the CDR3 is TGTGCCAGCAGTTCGGGACAGGGGAAGTTGGCTGGAAACACCATATATTTT.

This clone was observed once. The chain joins TRBV14 to TRBJ2-2, with 10 bases that match TRBD2. V lost 2 bases and J lost 1; bases outside the gene matches: 1. The CDR3 totals 16 residues. CDR1 and CDR2 (germline): SGHDN, FVKESK. CDR3 bases: TGTGCCAGCAGCCAACGGACTAGCGGGAACACCGGGGAGCTGTTTTTT. Protein: CASSQRTSGNTGELFF.

The gene calls are TRBV2 and TRBJ2-5, with 7 bases that match TRBD2. Germline trimming cut 2 bases from V and 2 bases from J; bases unmatched to any gene: 5. Germline CDR1 SNHLY, CDR2 FYNNEI. This CDR3 contains 15 residues. CDR3 region: CASSELGGGQETQYF. CDR3 DNA: TGTGCCAGCAGTGAACTGGGGGGGGGACAAGAGACCCAGTACTTC.